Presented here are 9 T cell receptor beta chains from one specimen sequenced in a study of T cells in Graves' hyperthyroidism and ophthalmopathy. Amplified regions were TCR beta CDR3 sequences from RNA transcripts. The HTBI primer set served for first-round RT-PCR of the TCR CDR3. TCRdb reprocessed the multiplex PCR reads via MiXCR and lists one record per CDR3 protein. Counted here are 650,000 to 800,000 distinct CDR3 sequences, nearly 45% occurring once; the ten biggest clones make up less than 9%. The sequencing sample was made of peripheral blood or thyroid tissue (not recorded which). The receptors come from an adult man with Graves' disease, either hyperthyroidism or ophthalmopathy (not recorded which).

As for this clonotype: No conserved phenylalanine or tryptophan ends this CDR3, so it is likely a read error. DNA of the CDR3: TGTGCCAGCAGCCACAGGACTAATCTAGCCGAAGCTTTCCTT. It yields the protein CASSHRTNLAEAFL. The J gene is TRBJ1-1, the V gene TRBV14; D call uncertain. Germline V gives CDR1 SGHDN, CDR2 FVKESK. The CDR3 has 14 residues. The V end lost 3 bases, the J end lost 8 bases, and 16 bases lay between the germline ends.

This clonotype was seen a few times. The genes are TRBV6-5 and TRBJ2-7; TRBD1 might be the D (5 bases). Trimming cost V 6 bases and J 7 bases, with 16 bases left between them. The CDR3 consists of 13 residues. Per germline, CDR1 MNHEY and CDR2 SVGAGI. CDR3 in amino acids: CASSQLQGSEQYF. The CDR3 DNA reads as TGTGCCAGCAGCCAACTTCAGGGTAGTGAGCAGTACTTC.

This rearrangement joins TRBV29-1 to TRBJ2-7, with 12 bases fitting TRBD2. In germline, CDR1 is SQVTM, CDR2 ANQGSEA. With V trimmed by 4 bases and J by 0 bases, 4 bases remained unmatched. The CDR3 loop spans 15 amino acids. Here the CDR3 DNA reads TGCAGCGTTGTGAGACTAGCGGGAGCCTCCTACGAGCAGTACTTC. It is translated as CSVVRLAGASYEQYF.

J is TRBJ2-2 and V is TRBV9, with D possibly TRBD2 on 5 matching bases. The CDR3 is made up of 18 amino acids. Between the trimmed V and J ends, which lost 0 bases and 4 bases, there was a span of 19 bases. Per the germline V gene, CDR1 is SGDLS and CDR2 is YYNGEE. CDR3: CASSVELPPGIATGELFF. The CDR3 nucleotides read TGTGCCAGCAGCGTAGAACTCCCTCCGGGGATTGCCACCGGGGAGCTGTTTTTT.

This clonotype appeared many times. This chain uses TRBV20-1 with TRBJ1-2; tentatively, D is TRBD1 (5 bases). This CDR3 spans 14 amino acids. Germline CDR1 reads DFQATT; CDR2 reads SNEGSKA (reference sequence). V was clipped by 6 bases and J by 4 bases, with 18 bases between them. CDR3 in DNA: TGCAGTGCCCGACCAAACGGGGCGAGCTATGGCTACACCTTC. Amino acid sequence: CSARPNGASYGYTF.

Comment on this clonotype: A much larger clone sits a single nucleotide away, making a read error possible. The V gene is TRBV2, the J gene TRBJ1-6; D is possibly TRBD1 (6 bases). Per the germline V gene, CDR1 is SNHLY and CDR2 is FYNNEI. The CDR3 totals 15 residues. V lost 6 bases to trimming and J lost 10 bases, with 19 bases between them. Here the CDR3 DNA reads TGTGCCAGCAGCTTAGGCAGGGGAATGAACTCACCCCTCCACTTT. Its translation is CASSLGRGMNSPLHF.

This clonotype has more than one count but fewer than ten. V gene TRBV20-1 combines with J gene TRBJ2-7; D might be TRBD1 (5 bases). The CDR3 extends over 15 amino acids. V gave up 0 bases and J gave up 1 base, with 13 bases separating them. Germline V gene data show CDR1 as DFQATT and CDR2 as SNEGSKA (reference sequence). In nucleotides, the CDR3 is TGCAGTGCTAGAGAAAGACAGACAGTTTCCTACGAGCAGTACTTC. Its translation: CSARERQTVSYEQYF.

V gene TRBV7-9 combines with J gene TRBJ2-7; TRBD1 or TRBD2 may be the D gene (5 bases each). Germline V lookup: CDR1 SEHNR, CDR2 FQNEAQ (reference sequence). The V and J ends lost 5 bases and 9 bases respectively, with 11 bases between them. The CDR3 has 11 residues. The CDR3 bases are TGTGCCAGCAGCCAAGTGGGGGTGCAGTACTTC. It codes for CASSQVGVQYF.

The CDR3 bases are TGCAGCGTTGGGGGCTTCACTAATGAAAAACTGTTTTTT. This sequence encodes CSVGGFTNEKLFF. The chain employs TRBV29-1 and TRBJ1-4; weak D call: TRBD1 (5 bases). Per germline, CDR1 SQVTM and CDR2 ANQGSEA. V was clipped by 4 bases and J by 2 bases, with 8 bases between them. The CDR3 extends over 13 amino acids.